These 23 T cell receptor beta chains came from one sample sequenced in a study of tumor-infiltrating lymphocytes in primary liver carcinoma. Unsorted bulk tissue of roughly 20-31 mg yielded co-extracted RNA and DNA. A constant-region primer served to make TCR beta cDNA from about 500 ng total RNA. Three nested multiplex PCR rounds of slightly modified ARM-PCR generated TCR beta libraries. TRBV1-TRBV30 forward primers paired with a C-beta reverse primer were used in the first two PCR rounds, which ran roughly 10 cycles each. TCRdb reprocessed the multiplex PCR reads via MiXCR and lists one record per CDR3 protein. Of approximately 64,000 distinct CDR3 sequences in the sample, about 71% were seen once. Input material: liver tumor tissue from sampling region 4. Subset here: tumor region T4, right-lateral pole. The receptors come from a man aged 35 to 55 with primary liver carcinoma and hepatitis B virus infection.

As to this clonotype: One end of the junction varies from germline; a read error may be responsible. The chain recombines TRBV29-1 with TRBJ1-5, with TRBD1 as a possible D gene (6 bases). Per germline, CDR1 SQVTM and CDR2 ANQGSEA. CDR3 length: 13 residues. CDR3 amino acids: CRVVGQISQPQHF. CDR3 DNA sequence: TGCAGAGTTGTCGGACAGATCAGTCAGCCCCAGCATTTT.

The rearrangement links TRBV4-1 to TRBJ2-2, with D perhaps matching TRBD1 or TRBD2 (5 bases each). This CDR3 has 18 amino acids. From germline, CDR1 is MGHRA and CDR2 YSYEKL. V was cut by 2 bases and J by 3 bases, with 19 bases left in between. CDR3 in amino acids: CASSQPARGVGDTGELFF. For the CDR3, the DNA is TGCGCCAGCAGCCAACCAGCCCGAGGGGTCGGGGACACCGGGGAGCTGTTTTTT.

Note on this clonotype: At one end the junction does not follow the germline gene, possibly because of a read error. This chain connects TRBV28 to TRBJ1-1; perhaps TRBD1 as D (6 bases). This CDR3 spans 15 amino acids. Germline CDR1 reads MDHEN; CDR2 reads SYDVKM. The CDR3 is CASSLATTGNTKAFF. The DNA of the CDR3 is TGTGCCAGCAGTTTAGCAACAACAGGGAACACTAAAGCTTTCTTT.

Details on this clonotype: It may be a read error: a sequence one base away is much more abundant. Likely a read error: the CDR3 ends without its conserved phenylalanine or tryptophan. This chain uses TRBV6-5 with TRBJ1-4, with unresolved D. The CDR3 totals 14 residues. The germline V gene has CDR1 MNHEY and CDR2 SVGAGI. Trimming stripped 8 bases from V and 0 bases from J, with 10 bases between. The CDR3 region is CASRLVATNEKLFS. The CDR3 bases are TGTGCCAGCCGGCTAGTAGCAACTAATGAAAAACTGTTTTCT.

This clonotype appeared many times. The junction departs from the called germline gene at one end, perhaps through a read error. This chain connects TRBV4-1 to TRBJ2-7, with D perhaps matching TRBD1 (5 bases). Germline loops: CDR1 MGHRA, CDR2 YSYEKL. The CDR3 has 14 residues. The CDR3 nucleotides read TGCGCCAGCAGCCGCAGTGACAGAGGATACGAGCAGCACTTC. It codes for CASSRSDRGYEQHF.

This clonotype was picked up a small number of times. The DNA of the CDR3 is TGTGCCAGCTCACCGAACAGGGATGAAAAACTGTTTTTT. Residues: CASSPNRDEKLFF. V usage is TRBV18 and J usage is TRBJ1-4; weak D call: TRBD1 (6 bases). The V end was cut by 3 bases, the J end by 6 bases, with 8 bases between. The V gene's germline CDR1 is KGHSH and CDR2 LQKENI. The CDR3 runs 13 residues.

The table lists this clonotype with many counts. The CDR3 DNA follows: TGCAGCGTTGCCACGGACGGATACTATGGCTACACCTTC. It encodes CSVATDGYYGYTF. The chain links TRBV29-1 to TRBJ1-2; D remains unclear. The length of the CDR3 is 13 residues. Trimming pared 4 bases from V and 3 bases from J, leaving 12 bases between. In germline, CDR1 is SQVTM, CDR2 ANQGSEA.

As to this clonotype: One end of the junction does not line up with germline, which may come from a read error. The chain has TRBV6-1 and TRBJ1-5; TRBD1 might be the D (5 bases). Germline assignment: CDR1 MNHNS and CDR2 SASEGT. This CDR3 is built from 16 residues. CDR3 bases: TGTGCTAGCAGTAGGTTCGGGATGGGGGACAATCAGCCCCAGCATTTT. Residues: CASSRFGMGDNQPQHF.

For this clonotype: A junction end diverges from the germline sequence, so it may reflect a read error. The chain is built from TRBV11-2 and TRBJ2-2; perhaps TRBD1 as D (6 bases). Germline CDR1 SGHAT, CDR2 FQNNGV. The length of the CDR3 is 17 residues. This CDR3 is CASGLDHRGRDTGKLFF. Here the CDR3 DNA reads TGTGCCAGCGGCTTAGATCATCGGGGTAGGGACACCGGGAAGCTGTTTTTT.

In its sample, this clonotype was seen a few times. A much larger clone differs by one base, so this may be a read error. The chain has TRBV4-2 and TRBJ2-1, with D perhaps TRBD2 (6 bases). The V end lost 0 bases, the J end lost 12 bases, and 18 bases lay between the germline ends. CDR1 and CDR2 (germline): LGHNA, YNFKEQ. CDR3 length: 15 residues. The DNA of the CDR3 is TGTGCCAGCAGCCAAGATTGGACTACCGGCGGTGGGCAGTTCTTC. This codes for CASSQDWTTGGGQFF.

V usage is TRBV5-1 and J usage is TRBJ1-1, with D possibly matching TRBD1 (5 bases). This CDR3 is 12 amino acids long. Trimming shortened V by 0 bases and J by 12 bases, and 12 bases separated the two germline ends. The germline V gene has CDR1 SGHRS and CDR2 YFSETQ. This CDR3 is CASSLGGSEPFF. The DNA for the CDR3 is TGCGCCAGCAGCTTGGGGGGGTCGGAACCTTTCTTT. The full variable domain, with the rest looked up from reference TRBV5-1 and TRBJ1-1, is KAGVTQTPRYLIKTRGQQVTLSCSPISGHRSVSWYQQTPGQGLQFLFEYFSETQRNKGNFPGRFSGRQFSNSRSEMNVSTLELGDSALYLCASSLGGSEPFFGQGTRLTVV.

Comments on this clonotype: The junction departs from germline at one end; a sequencing error may be responsible. This chain uses TRBV5-5 with TRBJ2-1; D call uncertain. The CDR3 consists of 13 residues. Germline values: CDR1 SGHKS, CDR2 YYEKEE (reference sequence). The CDR3 spells CVSSSRNDNEQFF. The CDR3 nucleotides read TGTGTCAGCAGCTCCCGTAATGACAATGAGCAGTTCTTC.

Points on this clonotype: A much more abundant neighbour one base away suggests this may be a read error. The rearrangement joins TRBV11-2 to TRBJ2-7; D is undetermined. There are 14 residues in the CDR3. Germline V gene lookup returns CDR1 SGHAT and CDR2 FQNNGV. The CDR3 bases are TGTGCCAGCAGCTTAGATGGAGTTGCCTACGAGCGGTACTTC. This translates into CASSLDGVAYERYF.

The table lists this clonotype with many counts. The V call is TRBV12-3 or TRBV12-4, the J call TRBJ2-5, with 12 bases aligning to TRBD1. Germline trimming cut 4 bases from V and 5 bases from J; bases unmatched to any gene: 5. This CDR3 spans 15 amino acids. The CDR3 region is CASSSGQGARETQYF. The CDR3 nucleotides read TGTGCCAGCAGTTCGGGACAGGGGGCGCGGGAGACCCAGTACTTC.

This rearrangement joins TRBV11-2 to TRBJ1-2; TRBD1 agrees at 7 bases. CDR1 and CDR2 from the germline V gene are SGHAT and FQNNGV. J lost 4 bases, V lost 5 bases, and 4 bases had no gene match. The CDR3 has 13 amino acids. The CDR3 DNA follows: TGTGCCAGCAGCCGACAGGGAGTCTATGGCTACACCTTC. Its translation is CASSRQGVYGYTF.

This clonotype is termed large. This rearrangement joins TRBV4-1 to TRBJ2-7; TRBD2 matches at 7 bases. V lost 2 bases to trimming and J lost 4 bases; unmatched junction nucleotides: 11. Per the germline V gene, CDR1 is MGHRA and CDR2 is YSYEKL. This CDR3 has 16 amino acids. CDR3 nucleotides: TGCGCCAGCAGCCAATCCCTAGCGGAGCCACTTTACGAGCAGTACTTC. Its protein is CASSQSLAEPLYEQYF.

This clonotype appeared once. Sequence at one end of the junction differs from germline and may be a read error. V gene TRBV5-1 combines with J gene TRBJ2-7; 8 nucleotides line up with TRBD2. This CDR3 has 15 residues. In germline, CDR1 is SGHRS, CDR2 YFSETQ. The CDR3 DNA reads as TGTGCCAGCAGCTTGGGAGCGGGAGTGCCAAACGAGCAGTACTTC. Amino acids: CASSLGAGVPNEQYF.

Details on this clonotype: Germline and junction disagree at one end, which may indicate a read error. The chain links TRBV7-9 to TRBJ1-5; TRBD1 is a possible D gene (6 bases). The CDR3 totals 14 residues. Germline V CDR1 and CDR2: SEHNR, FQNEAQ (reference sequence). In DNA form, the CDR3 reads TGTGCCAGCAGCTTGGAGGGGGGAAGTCAGCCCCGGCATTTT. This codes for CASSLEGGSQPRHF.

About this clonotype: One junction end disagrees with the germline gene, perhaps due to a read error. The chain recombines TRBV5-6 with TRBJ2-6; 8 bases agree with TRBD1. The germline V gene encodes CDR1 SGHDT and CDR2 YYEEEE. The CDR3 runs to 18 residues. The CDR3, as DNA: TGTGCCAGCAGCTCGCGGACAGGGTGGCTTTCTGGGGCCAATGTCCTGACTTTC. Translation gives CASSSRTGWLSGANVLTF.

This clonotype was observed many times. The CDR3 here is CASSLDGTSTDTQYF. The CDR3 nucleotides read TGTGCCAGCAGCTTGGACGGGACTAGCACAGATACGCAGTATTTT. V is TRBV5-4 and J is TRBJ2-3; tentative D call: TRBD2 (6 bases). The germline gives CDR1 SGHNT, CDR2 YYREEE (reference sequence). Trimming pared 0 bases from V and 0 bases from J, leaving 8 bases between. The length of the CDR3 is 15 residues.

This rearrangement joins TRBV11-2 to TRBJ1-2; 9 bases agree with TRBD1. The germline V gene has CDR1 SGHAT and CDR2 FQNNGV. The CDR3 is 15 amino acids. Trimming removed 7 bases from V and 10 bases from J; junction bases left unmatched: 16. CDR3 in amino acids: CASNYTGGSFPDYTF. In nucleotides, the CDR3 is TGTGCCAGCAACTATACAGGGGGCTCCTTCCCTGACTACACCTTC.

Concerning this clonotype itself: One end of the junction does not line up with germline, which may come from a read error. The gene calls are TRBV11-2 and TRBJ1-1; 7 nucleotides match TRBD1. CDR1 is SGHAT and CDR2 is FQNNGV in the germline V gene. CDR3 size: 16 residues. The CDR3 nucleotides read TGTGCCAGCAGCCCATCCAGGGGGTTGGTAGACACTGAAGCGTTCTTT. It is translated as CASSPSRGLVDTEAFF.

This clonotype was seen a few times. This sequence joins TRBV6-1 and TRBJ1-4, with a weak D call TRBD1 (6 bases). V shed 3 bases and J shed 1 base, with 18 bases lying between them. CDR3 length equals 18 residues. CDR1 is MNHNS and CDR2 is SASEGT in the germline V gene. The CDR3, as DNA: TGTGCCAGCAGTGAGCTACCATCGAACAGGGTAACTAATGAAAAACTGTTTTTT. The encoded protein is CASSELPSNRVTNEKLFF.